This T cell receptor beta chain was sequenced for a study of CD8+ T cells in alopecia areata. The CDR3 totals 13 residues. Deletions cut 3 bases from V and 7 bases from J, with 7 bases between. Germline V lookup: CDR1 SEHNR, CDR2 FQNEAQ (reference sequence). Extraction and reverse transcription of RNA yielded cDNA as the sequencing template. This table comes from immunoSEQ multiplex PCR, and its TCRdb copy is limited to in-frame clones, with some not included. Of about 200,000 clones in the sample, around two fifths were seen once. The treatment was: oral pan-JAK inhibitor, 5-10 mg twice daily. Sequencing was performed on CD4+ T cells sorted from blood, taken at approximately week 31, from a patient treated with tofacitinib. The receptor was isolated from a human donor with alopecia areata. V and J are TRBV7-9 and TRBJ1-6; no firm D call. In DNA form, the CDR3 reads TGTGCCAGCAGCTTTCCCTCAAATTCACCCCTCCACTTT. Its translation: CASSFPSNSPLHF.